Sequencing of this TCR beta chain was carried out in a study of blood T cell repertoires in COVID-19. At the level of the study: Italy, Spain and the United States were the sources of the convalescent and acute COVID-19 samples. In each case, the material was cDNA or gDNA derived from T cells, B-cell-depleted T cells, or PBMCs.

Repertoires were generated with immunoSEQ multiplex PCR, while TCRdb's copy carries only in-frame clones and drops some. The data hold about 150,000 clones, with roughly 84% observed a single time. It was during active infection that Seattle patients were enrolled and then longitudinally followed. The origin of this receptor is a man younger than 40 with COVID-19, enrolled during active disease. The sequencing sample was made of peripheral blood.

The CDR3 spells CASSLARTGGYEQYF. CDR3 bases: TGTGCCAGCAGCTTAGCCCGGACAGGGGGATACGAGCAGTACTTC. The V gene is TRBV7-2, the J gene TRBJ2-7, with 10 bases identical to TRBD1. This CDR3 contains 15 residues. The germline gives CDR1 SGHTA, CDR2 FQGNSA. V lost 0 bases, J lost 4 bases, and 3 bases stayed unmatched.